The 8 T cell receptor beta chains presented below share a single source sample, sequenced in a study of blood T cell repertoires in COVID-19. The assay was immunoSEQ multiplex PCR, and TCRdb's table has in-frame clones only and misses some. The repertoire consists of about 190,000 clones, with around 78% occurring once and the leading ten covering roughly 2.8%. Input material: peripheral blood. These receptors were collected from a woman older than 75 with active or convalescent COVID-19.

This clone was observed a handful of times. The CDR3 spells CASSQDGSGYGYTF. In nucleotides, the CDR3 is TGCGCCAGCAGCCAAGATGGATCAGGCTATGGCTACACCTTC. This chain connects TRBV4-3 to TRBJ1-2; no firm D call. V dropped 0 bases and J dropped 4 bases, with 9 bases sitting between them. CDR1 is LGHNA, CDR2 YSLEER, per germline. The CDR3 extends over 14 amino acids.

This chain links TRBV11-2 with TRBJ2-1, with 7 bases identical to TRBD2. V lost 5 bases to trimming and J lost 5 bases; unmatched junction nucleotides: 6. Per the germline V gene, CDR1 is SGHAT and CDR2 is FQNNGV. The CDR3 has 14 residues. CDR3 DNA sequence: TGTGCCAGCAGCCCCCCCCGGGAGGACAATGAGCAGTTCTTC. Translating it yields CASSPPREDNEQFF.

The V call is TRBV4-2, the J call TRBJ2-3; 12 bases fit TRBD2. There are 16 residues in the CDR3. V was clipped by 3 bases and J by 3 bases; unmatched bases: 4. Germline-derived CDR1 and CDR2 are LGHNA and YNFKEQ. DNA for the CDR3: TGTGCCAGCAGCCAGGAGCTAGCGGGGGGGACAGATACGCAGTATTTT. Protein product: CASSQELAGGTDTQYF.

The chain carries TRBV19 and TRBJ2-2; D not resolved. Per germline, CDR1 LNHDA and CDR2 SQIVND (reference sequence). Between the trimmed V and J ends, which lost 1 base and 4 bases, there was a span of 10 bases. CDR3 length: 15 amino acids. CDR3 in amino acids: CASSIGAEATGELFF. As DNA, the CDR3 is TGTGCCAGTAGTATAGGGGCAGAAGCCACCGGGGAGCTGTTTTTT.

DNA of the CDR3: TGTGCCAGCAGCCCGTGGCGGGGGGTCTACAATGAGCAGTTCTTC. This sequence encodes CASSPWRGVYNEQFF. This sequence joins TRBV3-1 (or the pseudogene TRBV3-2) and TRBJ2-1; 8 positions agree with TRBD2. V lost 4 bases to trimming and J lost 3 bases; unmatched junction nucleotides: 5. Per germline, CDR1 LGHDT and CDR2 YNNKEL (reference sequence). The CDR3 has 15 amino acids.

V and J are TRBV7-8 and TRBJ2-7; D perhaps matches TRBD1 (6 bases). V gave up 0 bases and J gave up 2 bases, with 11 bases separating them. The CDR3 length is 15 residues. Per the germline V gene, CDR1 is SGHVS and CDR2 is FQNEAQ. CDR3 loop: CASSLAGAGTYEQYF. CDR3 coding DNA: TGTGCCAGCAGCTTAGCGGGGGCGGGCACCTACGAGCAGTACTTC.

Of note for this clone: At the DNA level, this CDR3 is encoded by other sequences in the same sample as well. This rearrangement joins TRBV2 to TRBJ1-6; D gene unclear. The V gene lost 0 bases and the J gene lost 7 bases, with 4 bases spanning the gap. Germline loops: CDR1 SNHLY, CDR2 FYNNEI. This CDR3 contains 13 residues. CDR3 sequence: CASSEAGNSPLHF. The CDR3 bases are TGTGCCAGCAGTGAAGCCGGGAATTCACCCCTCCACTTT.

The genes are TRBV28 and TRBJ1-5; 8 bases match TRBD1. Per the germline V gene, CDR1 is MDHEN and CDR2 is SYDVKM. This CDR3 contains 18 residues. V was pared by 6 bases and J by 1 base, with 14 bases of the junction left unmatched. Here the CDR3 DNA reads TGTGCCAGCAGGGGACGCGGACAGGGTTTTAACAGCAATCAGCCCCAGCATTTT. It encodes CASRGRGQGFNSNQPQHF.